The subject of this entry is one T cell receptor (beta chain). Its antigen is not identified. The data stem from a study of shared clonotypes between healthy human individuals. At the level of the study: Each donor contributed plates that comprised three CD4 naive, three CD4 memory, two CD8 naive and one CD8 memory.

Per germline, CDR1 MNHEY and CDR2 SMNVEV (reference sequence). J lost 6 bases, V lost 5 bases, and 5 bases had no gene match. The CDR3 spans 13 residues. Findings and caveats of the study: Only blood underwent sampling, and tissue repertoires likely differ.

All donors qualified as healthy HIV-negative adults and had experienced no recent acute infections or vaccinations. Clones were sequenced by immunoSEQ multiplex PCR, and TCRdb holds only the in-frame ones, with some missing. The sample has about 2.4 million clones; 93% are singletons. The TCR comes from a man between 18 and 35 years old in good health. Some clones in this sample may be carry-over from other donors' samples. The sequencing sample was made of naive CD4+ T cells from PBMCs. Subset described: CD45RA+ positively selected. This rearrangement joins TRBV27 to TRBJ1-2, with 8 bases matching TRBD1. DNA of the CDR3: TGTGCCAGCAGTCCCCGACAGGGGAATGGCTACACCTTC. Translating it yields CASSPRQGNGYTF.